This TCR beta chain is from a study of T cells in Graves' hyperthyroidism and ophthalmopathy (dated by TCRdb to about 2019). The study in broad terms: Peripheral blood samples were taken at the time of initial diagnosis, prior to any treatment. To identify TCR V-J signatures that set the groups apart, the researchers used a discovery cohort of 90 to 100 patients, made up of under 50 with Graves' ophthalmopathy and about 59 with stable Graves' hyperthyroidism. Prospective prediction of ophthalmopathy was tested in an independent validation cohort consisting of fewer than 20 hyperthyroidism patients and some 16 patients who later progressed to ophthalmopathy. For training and testing, the roughly 97 patients in the discovery cohort were randomly divided in a 7:3 ratio. In six Graves' hyperthyroidism patients, the study also compared T-cell repertoires from thyroid tissue with T-cell repertoires from blood. After sampling, hyperthyroidism patients received methimazole starting at 30 mg daily, and ophthalmopathy patients received high-dose intravenous methylprednisolone. According to the paper, TCR Vbeta CDR3 sequencing was carried out on 120 to 150 peripheral blood samples, which came from 40 to 45 ophthalmopathy, around 74 hyperthyroidism and some 17 progressor patients. On the study overall, not on this receptor specifically: In cross-validation, a model built on a 13 V-J signature told ophthalmopathy apart from stable hyperthyroidism with 85% to 90% sensitivity and about 81% specificity, and in testing the same model reached 80%/75%. Sample size was not statistically predetermined, and blinding of investigators to group allocation was not performed. During validation, the model predicted progression to ophthalmopathy a median of about 6.5 months ahead of onset, with around 71% sensitivity and 72.22% specificity. Most expanded thyroid clonotypes (frequency above 0.001) were also detected in blood, a finding suggesting that blood repertoires may reflect thyroid immune responses.

The TCR beta CDR3 regions were amplified from RNA transcripts. For the first round of RT-PCR on the TCR CDR3, the HTBI primer set was used together with the Qiagen OneStep RT-PCR kit. A second multiplex PCR round built the libraries, followed by size selection and purification. Sequencing of the libraries was done on an Illumina HiSeq2000 using paired-end 100 bp reads. The study's processing was this. SOAPnuke was used to process the raw data, throwing out any read that contained adapters or uncalled bases, had a mean Phred below 15, or lacked an exact constant-primer or identifier match. High-quality paired reads were merged with COPE v1.2.5, and unique nucleotide sequences were defined as clonotypes. MiTCR v1.1 was used to align clonotypes to the IMGT TRBV, TRBD and TRBJ reference segments. Analysis was restricted to V-J combinations with a frequency above 0.0001, which covered 98% to 99.2% of repertoires. A TCS score was defined as the ratio between F50 (clonal expansion) and ExV (chaos), using BLOSUM62-based TCRdist between CDR3 peptides within each V-J. Welch's t-statistics and random forest reduced fewer than 600 V-J features to 10 to 15, which were used in a naive Bayes classifier (R e1071). The similarity between thyroid and blood repertoires was quantified using the Morisita-Horn index. TCRdb ran its own pipeline on the public reads, namely fastp trimming at Q25 and MiXCR clone calling, and kept in-frame beta chains. Rows with a matching CDR3 protein are joined into one entry that keeps the most common DNA and genes. The V and J calls and clone size are TCRdb's, not the authors'. The sample contains 600,000 to 800,000 distinct CDR3 sequences, approximately 36% of them found a single time. More than 25% of the sample comes from the top ten.

Stable Graves' hyperthyroidism was defined as no progression to ophthalmopathy during 18 months of follow-up. Hyperthyroidism patients were aged 18 to 65 years and newly diagnosed, with disease duration of less than 2 months. Exclusion was applied to patients with uncontrolled infections, other autoimmune diseases, pregnancy or lactation. Diagnoses were established on the basis of clinical symptoms, serum thyroxine and TRAb, thyroid ultrasound, and orbital computed tomography. PBMCs were separated from 7.5 to 10 ml of fresh peripheral blood using Ficoll-Paque density gradient centrifugation. Total RNA was extracted with Trizol reagent, and quality was checked on an Agilent 2100 Bioanalyzer. This clonotype was detected a few times. Its antigen is still unknown. No much larger clone is present one base from it, and per-base qualities are unavailable. This TCR was recovered from a woman aged 40 to 50 with Graves' hyperthyroidism. Sequences were obtained from blood.

The DNA sequence is TGTGCCAGCAGCTCAGAGGGGAGAGGGGGACGCGAAAAACTGTTTTTT. The resulting protein is CASSSEGRGGREKLFF. The V and J segments used are TRBV11-2 and TRBJ1-4, and TRBD1 may be the D gene, going by 6 matching bases. From the germline V gene, CDR1 is SGHAT and CDR2 is FQNNGV. The cysteine opens and the phenylalanine closes a CDR3 of 16 amino acids. Just the 48-base CDR3 DNA is kept, in frame starting at base 1. V lost 4 bases and J lost 8 bases; the stretch between them is 20 bases long.